This TCR beta chain was identified in a study of T-cell memory formation after mild COVID-19. Germline loops: CDR1 SQVTM, CDR2 ANQGSEA. With 6 bases clipped from V and 3 bases from J, the junction kept 7 bases outside the gene matches. The CDR3 sequence is 14 residues long. This clonotype was observed a few times. TCRdb ran MiXCR on the 5' RACE reads and lists one entry per CDR3 protein. The sample lists 410,000 or so distinct CDR3 sequences; more than 20% were seen once. The rearrangement uses TRBV29-1 and TRBJ2-3, with 9 positions matching TRBD1. This sequence originates from an adult woman who had mild COVID-19 (a few samples of this study predate the infection). Cell type and time point are not known. Material for sequencing was PBMCs or a T cell subset sorted from them (not recorded which). CDR3 DNA: TGCAGCGTCGCCGGGACAGGGTGGACAGATACGCAGTATTTT. Its translation is CSVAGTGWTDTQYF.